These T cell receptor beta chains were read from a single sample in a study of T-cell memory formation after mild COVID-19. One entry per CDR3 protein results from TCRdb running MiXCR on the 5' RACE reads. The sample has some 200,000 distinct CDR3 sequences, 9.5% seen once; the top ten hold 3% to 4%. The specimen was PBMCs or a T cell subset sorted from them (not recorded which). Receptors were obtained from a man younger than 35 who had mild COVID-19 (a few samples of this study predate the infection). Cell type and time point are not known. Both conserved end residues are part of each CDR3. The order of the fields is V gene, D gene, clone size, J gene, CDR3 DNA, CDR3 protein. D genes are given only for firm matches. Clone size is shown for a subset of rows, as once, few, many or a class of expanded clone.

V: TRBV20-1; D: TRBD1; size: NA; J: TRBJ2-2; DNA: TGCAGTGCTAGGGACAGGGCCACCGGGGAGCTGTTTTTT; CDR3: CSARDRATGELFF
V: TRBV4-1; D: NA; size: few; J: TRBJ2-1; DNA: TGCGCCAGCAGCCACCTGGGACGGTCCTTGGGTGAGCAGTTCTTC; CDR3: CASSHLGRSLGEQFF
V: TRBV5-1; D: NA; size: few; J: TRBJ2-7; DNA: TGCGCCAGCAGCTTGAGGGGTATGCACGAGCAGTACTTC; CDR3: CASSLRGMHEQYF
V: TRBV9; D: NA; size: few; J: TRBJ2-1; DNA: TGTGCCAGCAGCGTAGGGTCTAGCGAATACAATGAGCAGTTCTTC; CDR3: CASSVGSSEYNEQFF
V: TRBV2; D: NA; size: few; J: TRBJ1-4; DNA: TGTGCCAGCAGTGATGGCCGGGTACGGGAAAAACTGTTTTTT; CDR3: CASSDGRVREKLFF
V: TRBV7-2; D: NA; size: many; J: TRBJ2-3; DNA: TGTGCCAGCAGCTTAGGTGCTAGCAGAGACACAGATACGCAGTATTTT; CDR3: CASSLGASRDTDTQYF
V: TRBV2; D: NA; size: many; J: TRBJ1-1; DNA: TGTGCCAGCAGTTACATGGGTACTGAAGCTTTCTTT; CDR3: CASSYMGTEAFF
V: TRBV15; D: NA; size: NA; J: TRBJ1-4; DNA: TGTGCCACCAGTTTGGAGCGGGGTAGGGATGAAAAACTGTTTTTT; CDR3: CATSLERGRDEKLFF
V: TRBV11-1; D: NA; size: few; J: TRBJ2-7; DNA: TGTGCCAGCAGCCGGGGGGCAGGAGCCTACGAGCAGTACTTC; CDR3: CASSRGAGAYEQYF
V: TRBV6-5; D: NA; size: NA; J: TRBJ1-5; DNA: TGTGCCAGCAGTTACTCTTTCGCCCAGCATTTT; CDR3: CASSYSFAQHF
V: TRBV7-3; D: NA; size: few; J: TRBJ2-3; DNA: TGTGCCAGCAGCCTCAACTCGCTAAGCACAGATACGCAGTATTTT; CDR3: CASSLNSLSTDTQYF
V: TRBV6-1; D: NA; size: NA; J: TRBJ2-3; DNA: TGTGCCAGCAGTGAATTGGGGTTTACCACAGATGCGCAGTATTTT; CDR3: CASSELGFTTDAQYF
V: TRBV5-1; D: NA; size: NA; J: TRBJ2-2; DNA: TGCGCCAGCAGTCCCGGGACCCCCGGCGCCGGGGAGCTGTTTTTT; CDR3: CASSPGTPGAGELFF
V: TRBV7-2; D: NA; size: NA; J: TRBJ1-1; DNA: TGTGCCAGCAGCTCCCTCGGGGGGCGCAAGGCTGAAGCTTTCTTT; CDR3: CASSSLGGRKAEAFF
V: TRBV20-1; D: TRBD2; size: many; J: TRBJ2-5; DNA: TGCAGTGCTAGGGATACGGGGGGGACCCAGTACTTC; CDR3: CSARDTGGTQYF
V: TRBV20-1; D: NA; size: many; J: TRBJ1-4; DNA: TGCAGTGCCCTGATGGCGACTAATGAAAAACTGTTTTTT; CDR3: CSALMATNEKLFF
V: TRBV6-6; D: NA; size: few; J: TRBJ1-3; DNA: TGTGCCAGTGGGCTCTCTGGAAACACCATATATTTT; CDR3: CASGLSGNTIYF
V: TRBV5-1; D: NA; size: many; J: TRBJ2-5; DNA: TGCGCCAGCAGCGCAATGCTAGGTGGAGGTGAGGAGACCCAGTACTTC; CDR3: CASSAMLGGGEETQYF
V: TRBV20-1; D: TRBD1; size: NA; J: TRBJ1-2; DNA: TGCAGTGCTAGAGAGGGGACAGGGGGCGGATATGGCTACACCTTC; CDR3: CSAREGTGGGYGYTF
V: TRBV7-2; D: NA; size: NA; J: TRBJ1-1; DNA: TGTGCCAGCAGCTTCTCAGGGAACACTGAAGCTTTCTTT; CDR3: CASSFSGNTEAFF
V: TRBV10-3; D: TRBD1; size: NA; J: TRBJ1-2; DNA: TGTGCCATCGATAGCGGGACAGCCGATGGCTACACCTTC; CDR3: CAIDSGTADGYTF
V: TRBV6-6; D: NA; size: NA; J: TRBJ2-2; DNA: TGTGCCAGCAGTTACTCGGGCAGGGGTTTAACCGGGGAGCTGTTTTTT; CDR3: CASSYSGRGLTGELFF
V: TRBV18; D: NA; size: NA; J: TRBJ2-2; DNA: TGTGCCAGCTCACCACAACTAGAGAACACCGGGGAGCTGTTTTTT; CDR3: CASSPQLENTGELFF
V: TRBV5-1; D: NA; size: many; J: TRBJ2-7; DNA: TGCGCCAGCAGCTTGGCAAACGAGCAGTACTTC; CDR3: CASSLANEQYF
V: TRBV2; D: TRBD1; size: NA; J: TRBJ1-1; DNA: TGTGCCAGCAGTGCTGCAGGGGGTAGAGCTGAAGCTTTCTTT; CDR3: CASSAAGGRAEAFF
V: TRBV10-2; D: NA; size: many; J: TRBJ2-7; DNA: TGCGCCAGCAGTGTTGGGGGATCGTACGAGCAGTACTTC; CDR3: CASSVGGSYEQYF
V: TRBV7-2; D: TRBD2; size: NA; J: TRBJ2-1; DNA: TGTGCCAGCAGCGCGGTGGCTAGCGGCGCCTCCTACAATGAGCAGTTCTTC; CDR3: CASSAVASGASYNEQFF
V: TRBV4-1; D: NA; size: many; J: TRBJ1-1; DNA: TGCGCCAGTCGGGGCCTAACAGTGAACACTGAAGCTTTCTTT; CDR3: CASRGLTVNTEAFF
V: TRBV5-1; D: TRBD2; size: few; J: TRBJ2-3; DNA: TGCGCCAGCAGCGCCGGGACTAGCGGGGATACGCAGTATTTT; CDR3: CASSAGTSGDTQYF
V: TRBV5-1; D: TRBD1; size: NA; J: TRBJ1-1; DNA: TGCGCCAGCAGCTTGCCAAGGGACAGGATTCGGAACACTGAAGCTTTCTTT; CDR3: CASSLPRDRIRNTEAFF
V: TRBV18; D: NA; size: many; J: TRBJ1-2; DNA: TGTGCCAGCTCACCAGACGGGCTGGATGGCTACACCTTC; CDR3: CASSPDGLDGYTF
V: TRBV29-1; D: TRBD2; size: few; J: TRBJ2-3; DNA: TGCAGCGTTGACCCTGGGGGAGTAGCGGGAGATACGCAGTATTTT; CDR3: CSVDPGGVAGDTQYF
V: TRBV28; D: NA; size: few; J: TRBJ1-6; DNA: TGTGCCAGCACTGATGCCCCTGGGAATTCACCCCTCCACTTT; CDR3: CASTDAPGNSPLHF
V: TRBV5-1; D: TRBD2; size: few; J: TRBJ2-1; DNA: TGCGCCAGCAGCCCAACGAAGGGACTAGCGGGGGGGCTTAATGAGCAGTTCTTC; CDR3: CASSPTKGLAGGLNEQFF
V: TRBV27; D: TRBD2; size: NA; J: TRBJ2-1; DNA: TGTGCCAGCAGTCCCCCCCGAGCGGGGGCTTACAATGAGCAGTTCTTC; CDR3: CASSPPRAGAYNEQFF
V: TRBV5-1; D: NA; size: few; J: TRBJ2-3; DNA: TGCGCCAGCAGCTTGAGGGGTACAGAACCCGTAGATACGCAGTATTTT; CDR3: CASSLRGTEPVDTQYF
V: TRBV27; D: NA; size: NA; J: TRBJ1-5; DNA: TGTGCCAGCAGTTTAAGGTCGGGGCGTCAGGAATGGCCCCAGCATTTT; CDR3: CASSLRSGRQEWPQHF